The 10 T cell receptor beta chains in this list originate from one sample, sequenced in a study of T cell responses to AZD1222 COVID-19 vaccine. Clones were read by immunoSEQ multiplex PCR, and TCRdb kept only the in-frame ones, dropping some. Of 95,000 to 110,000 clones listed, around 91% are singletons. The sequencing here drew on peripheral blood, taken on day 0 of AZD1222 vaccination. These receptors all stem from an adult in good health.

The V and J genes are TRBV5-5 and TRBJ2-1, with D perhaps matching TRBD1 (6 bases). Trimming took off 0 bases at V and 2 bases at J, with 6 bases between the two ends. The CDR3 spans 14 residues. Germline CDR1 SGHKS, CDR2 YYEKEE (reference sequence). The CDR3 DNA sequence: TGTGCCAGCAGCTTGGAGGGGGCCTACAATGAGCAGTTCTTC. It codes for CASSLEGAYNEQFF.

V is TRBV10-2 and J is TRBJ1-1; D not certain. Germline V gives CDR1 WSHSY, CDR2 SAAADI. Trimming left V 4 bases short and J 4 bases short, with 4 bases between. CDR3 length equals 11 residues. CDR3 nucleotides: TGCGCCAGCAGTGTGGGCACTGAAGCTTTCTTT. It encodes CASSVGTEAFF.

V usage is TRBV14 and J usage is TRBJ1-2; 8 positions agree with TRBD1. There are 14 residues in the CDR3. Losses at the gene ends were 1 base for V and 8 bases for J; bases not matched to a gene: 6. Germline CDR1 and CDR2: SGHDN and FVKESK. Here the CDR3 reads CASSQARTGSGYTF. CDR3 in DNA: TGTGCCAGCAGCCAAGCCCGGACAGGGAGCGGCTACACCTTC.

The rearrangement links TRBV4-2 to TRBJ2-6; TRBD2 might be the D (7 bases). The ends were cut back, 2 bases at V and 3 bases at J, with 17 bases in the middle. Germline-derived CDR1 and CDR2 are LGHNA and YNFKEQ. CDR3 length: 18 amino acids. This CDR3 is CASSQSIGGLGGANVLTF. The CDR3 bases are TGTGCCAGCAGCCAATCGATCGGGGGGCTTGGTGGGGCCAACGTCCTGACTTTC.

The rearrangement uses TRBV3-1 (or the pseudogene TRBV3-2) and TRBJ1-6; maybe TRBD1 (5 bases). This CDR3 has 13 residues. Germline V gene lookup returns CDR1 LGHDT and CDR2 YNNKEL (reference sequence). V lost 2 bases, J lost 9 bases, and 8 bases lay in between. In nucleotides, the CDR3 is TGTGCCAGCAGCCAAACTAGGGGTTCACCCCTCCACTTT. As protein: CASSQTRGSPLHF.

The chain carries TRBV6-6 and TRBJ1-2; 10 nucleotides match TRBD1. V dropped 5 bases and J dropped 0; count of bases not matched to a gene: 12. Per the germline V gene, CDR1 is MNHNY and CDR2 is SVGAGI (reference sequence). The length of the CDR3 is 18 residues. In DNA, the CDR3 is TGTGCCAGCAGTCCGGGACAGGGGTGGGTTGGGACTAACTATGGCTACACCTTC. Protein: CASSPGQGWVGTNYGYTF.

This chain links TRBV19 with TRBJ1-4; unclear D gene. Germline CDR1 is LNHDA and CDR2 is SQIVND (reference sequence). Trimming removed 1 base at V and 4 bases at J, with 13 bases between. This CDR3 has 16 amino acids. The CDR3 nucleotides are TGTGCCAGTAGTATAGGGGGAGGAGACGGTAATGAAAAACTGTTTTTT. Its protein product is CASSIGGGDGNEKLFF.

The rearrangement uses TRBV6-1 and TRBJ2-5, with D unclear. Trimming stripped 1 base from V and 2 bases from J, with 11 bases between. The CDR3 totals 15 residues. The germline CDR1 and CDR2 sequences are MNHNS and SASEGT. The CDR3 nucleotides are TGTGCCAGCAGTGAAGGTCCGCGGCAGCAAGAGACCCAGTACTTC. Encoded protein: CASSEGPRQQETQYF.

This chain connects TRBV11-1 to TRBJ1-2; D unresolved. This CDR3 comprises 13 residues. CDR1 is SGHAT, CDR2 FQDESV, per germline (reference sequence). Trimming pared 5 bases from V and 3 bases from J, leaving 10 bases between. This CDR3 is CASSTTMDYGYTF. For the CDR3, the DNA is TGTGCCAGCAGCACCACTATGGACTATGGCTACACCTTC.

The gene calls are TRBV20-1 and TRBJ2-1; 7 bases are shared with TRBD1. Germline-derived CDR1 and CDR2 are DFQATT and SNEGSKA (reference sequence). The CDR3 covers 13 residues. J gave up 4 bases and V 3 bases, and 3 bases lay outside the gene matches. This CDR3 reads CSASGDSYNEQFF. The CDR3 nucleotides are TGCAGTGCTAGTGGGGACAGTTACAATGAGCAGTTCTTC.